The 8 T cell receptor beta chains below come from one sample, sequenced in a study of CD8+CD57+ T cells in acquired aplastic anemia. Using genomic DNA as the template, TCR beta VDJ and CDR3 profiling was carried out. TCRdb itself ran the reads through MiXCR, one entry per CDR3 protein. The data hold approximately 100,000 distinct CDR3 sequences, with approximately 73% observed a single time. Patients picked for sequencing had shown CD8+CD57+ cell expansion detected by flow cytometry. Specimen: sorted CD4+, CD8+, or CD8+CD57+ T cells (not recorded which) from PBMCs. All receptors come from a human donor with aplastic anemia.

The chain recombines TRBV2 with TRBJ2-7; D may be TRBD1 (6 bases). Germline CDR1 is SNHLY and CDR2 is FYNNEI. With 3 bases removed from V and 0 bases from J, the gap between germline ends came to 9 bases. This CDR3 is 14 amino acids long. CDR3 in amino acids: CASSEDRRSYEQYF. CDR3 DNA sequence: TGTGCCAGCAGTGAGGACAGACGCTCCTACGAGCAGTACTTC.

The rearrangement uses TRBV4-1 and TRBJ1-2; D is unresolved. V lost 4 bases and J lost 3, with 3 bases in between. The CDR3 loop spans 11 amino acids. In germline, CDR1 is MGHRA, CDR2 YSYEKL. CDR3 coding DNA: TGCGCCAGCAGCCGGGACTATGGCTACACCTTC. It is translated as CASSRDYGYTF.

The J gene is TRBJ1-5, the V gene TRBV10-3; TRBD1 matches at 9 bases. Germline lookup yields CDR1 ENHRY and CDR2 SYGVKD. V shed 6 bases and J 2 bases; nucleotides not matched to a gene: 5. CDR3 length: 15 residues. This CDR3 is CAISGQGFGNQPQHF. CDR3 DNA sequence: TGTGCCATCAGCGGACAGGGGTTTGGCAATCAGCCCCAGCATTTT.

This clonotype was recorded only once. This rearrangement joins TRBV7-9 to TRBJ2-7; D is ambiguous. The V end lost 11 bases, the J end lost 0 bases, and 11 bases lay between the germline ends. The CDR3 covers 12 residues. CDR1 is SEHNR and CDR2 is FQNEAQ in the germline V gene (reference sequence). The CDR3 protein is CAGSRSSYEQYF. The CDR3, as DNA: TGTGCCGGATCCCGGAGCTCCTACGAGCAGTACTTC. Drawing the rest from reference TRBV7-9 and TRBJ2-7, the complete variable domain is DTGVSQNPRHKITKRGQNVTFRCDPISEHNRLYWYRQTLGQGPEFLTYFQNEAQLEKSRLLSDRFSAERPKGSFSTLEIQRTEQGDSAMYLCAGSRSSYEQYFGPGTRLTVT.

The chain recombines TRBV10-1 with TRBJ2-3, with D maybe TRBD1 (6 bases). V shed 7 bases and J shed 5 bases, with 13 bases lying between them. CDR3 length equals 13 residues. CDR1 WNHNN and CDR2 SYGVQD come from the germline V gene (reference sequence). The CDR3 region is CASMMQGRDTQYF. CDR3 DNA: TGCGCCAGCATGATGCAGGGGCGAGATACGCAGTATTTT.

The J gene is TRBJ2-2, the V gene TRBV25-1; TRBD1 is a possible D gene (5 bases). Per germline, CDR1 MGHDK and CDR2 SYGVNS. The CDR3 has 13 residues. Trimming left V 6 bases short and J 8 bases short, with 13 bases between. The CDR3 DNA reads TGTGCCAGCAGGACAGCCCAAGTGGGGGAGCTGTTTTTT. Translating gives CASRTAQVGELFF.

The chain recombines TRBV5-6 with TRBJ2-7, with unresolved D. Germline CDR1 and CDR2: SGHDT and YYEEEE. The ends were cut back, 0 bases at V and 6 bases at J, with 4 bases in the middle. This CDR3 comprises 11 residues. Here the CDR3 DNA reads TGTGCCAGCAGCTTGGTGGCCGAGCAGTACTTC. Translating gives CASSLVAEQYF.

This chain links TRBV19 with TRBJ1-5; D is unclear. Trimming stripped 3 bases from V and 3 bases from J, with 3 bases between. The CDR3 is 12 residues long. Germline V gene lookup returns CDR1 LNHDA and CDR2 SQIVND (reference sequence). The CDR3 loop reads CASSMANQPQHF. CDR3 DNA: TGTGCCAGTAGTATGGCCAATCAGCCCCAGCATTTT.